This TCR beta chain originates from a study of cytomegalovirus exposure and HLA in healthy donors. PCR primers comprised 60 Vbeta and 13 Jbeta primers. TCRdb's table, derived via immunoSEQ multiplex PCR, lists solely in-frame clones and lacks some. This table holds approximately 150,000 clones, more than 80% found once. General study points: It emerged from a later analysis that several of the most significant clusters appeared to be linked to common viral pathogens.

Donors sampled were nominally healthy, though unrecorded immune exposures were likely. Turning to this clone: Its antigen remains unknown.

Trimming removed 6 bases from V and 11 bases from J; junction bases left unmatched: 7. The CDR3 runs 14 residues. Germline lookup yields CDR1 LNHDA and CDR2 SQIVND (reference sequence). Material for sequencing was PBMCs. V gene TRBV19 combines with J gene TRBJ1-4; 12 bases fit TRBD1. The clonotype originates from a woman under 30 in good health and CMV-seropositive. The CDR3 is CASSPGTGGSKLFF. CDR3 coding DNA: TGTGCCAGTAGCCCCGGGACAGGGGGCTCGAAACTGTTTTTT. Supplemented by reference TRBV19 and TRBJ1-4, the full variable domain reads DGGITQSPKYLFRKEGQNVTLSCEQNLNHDAMYWYRQDPGQGLRLIYYSQIVNDFQKGDIAEGYSVSREKKESFPLTVTSAQKNPTAFYLCASSPGTGGSKLFFGSGTQLSVL.